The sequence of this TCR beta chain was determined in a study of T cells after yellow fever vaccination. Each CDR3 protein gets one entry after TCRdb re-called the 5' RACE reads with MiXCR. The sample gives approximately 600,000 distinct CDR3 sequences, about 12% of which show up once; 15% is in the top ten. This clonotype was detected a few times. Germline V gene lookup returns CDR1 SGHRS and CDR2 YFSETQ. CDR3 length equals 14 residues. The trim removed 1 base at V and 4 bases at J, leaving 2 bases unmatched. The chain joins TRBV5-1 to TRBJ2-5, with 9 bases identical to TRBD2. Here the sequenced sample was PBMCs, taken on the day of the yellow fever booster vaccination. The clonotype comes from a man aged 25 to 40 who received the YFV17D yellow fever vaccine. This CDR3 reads CASSLMGLAETQYF. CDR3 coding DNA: TGCGCCAGCAGCTTGATGGGACTAGCAGAGACCCAGTACTTC.